Listed below are T cell receptor beta chains from one sample, sequenced in a study of blood T cells in healthy people across ages. From the 5' RACE reads, TCRdb called clonotypes with MiXCR, one entry per CDR3 protein. Among 1,100,000 or so distinct CDR3 sequences listed, 45% were seen once. Sequenced sample: blood. These receptors were obtained from a woman aged 55 to 70 in good health. The CDR3 runs from the conserved cysteine through the conserved F or W. The D gene is left open where the match is weak. Clone sizes are given selectively: once, few, many, or a class where the clone is expanded.

>12|NA|TRBV27|TRBJ2-7|many
CASSDRSYEQYF
TGTGCCAGCAGCGACAGGTCCTACGAGCAGTACTTC
>14|NA|TRBV14|TRBJ2-3|NA
CASSQAQGTDTQYF
TGTGCCAGCAGCCAAGCCCAGGGCACAGATACGCAGTATTTT
>16|NA|TRBV10-2|TRBJ2-1|NA
CASSEPGQSSYNEQFF
TGCGCCAGCAGTGAGCCGGGGCAGAGCTCCTACAATGAGCAGTTCTTC
>14|NA|TRBV5-5|TRBJ2-7|NA
CASSLGLGGYEQYF
TGTGCCAGCAGCTTGGGACTAGGGGGCTACGAGCAGTACTTC
>13|NA|TRBV9|TRBJ2-7|NA
CASSVNPSYEQYF
TGTGCCAGCAGCGTCAATCCCTCCTACGAGCAGTACTTC
>14|NA|TRBV7-9|TRBJ1-6|once
CASSFGLGISPLHF
TGTGCCAGCAGCTTCGGGTTGGGGATTTCACCCCTCCACTTT
>16|NA|TRBV27|TRBJ2-7|NA
CASSLSSGEIVYEQYF
TGTGCCAGCAGTTTAAGTTCGGGGGAGATAGTCTACGAGCAGTACTTC
>17|TRBD2|TRBV7-6|TRBJ2-1|few
CASSSQPGTSGTNEQFF
TGTGCCAGCAGCTCGCAACCCGGGACTAGCGGGACTAATGAGCAGTTCTTC
>15|TRBD1|TRBV20-1|TRBJ1-1|NA
CSASDAGRGATEAFF
TGCAGTGCTAGTGACGCAGGCAGGGGGGCCACTGAAGCTTTCTTT
>16|TRBD1|TRBV20-1|TRBJ2-5|NA
CSAPPCRGQGKETQYF
TGCAGTGCCCCCCCATGCCGAGGACAGGGTAAAGAGACCCAGTACTTC
>14|NA|TRBV14|TRBJ2-7|NA
CASSQGWGGSEQYF
TGTGCCAGCAGCCAAGGATGGGGTGGGAGCGAGCAGTACTTC
>17|TRBD2|TRBV20-1|TRBJ2-5|few
CSARDWRLAGVWETQYF
TGCAGTGCTAGAGATTGGAGGCTAGCGGGTGTATGGGAGACCCAGTACTTC
>16|TRBD1|TRBV27|TRBJ1-4|NA
CASSPGQGWVSEKLFF
TGTGCCAGCAGTCCCGGACAGGGGTGGGTTAGTGAAAAACTGTTTTTT
>16|TRBD1|TRBV28|TRBJ2-7|few
CASSPSGQGRAYEQYF
TGTGCCAGCAGTCCGTCCGGACAGGGGAGAGCCTACGAGCAGTACTTC
>16|NA|TRBV12-3/TRBV12-4|TRBJ2-1|many
CASSLYDLLEHNEQFF
TGTGCCAGCAGTTTATATGATCTTCTCGAACACAATGAGCAGTTCTTC
>16|NA|TRBV28|TRBJ2-4|many
CASSPQGGGTKNIQYF
TGTGCCAGCAGCCCTCAGGGAGGGGGGACCAAAAACATTCAGTACTTC
>15|NA|TRBV6-2/TRBV6-3|TRBJ1-5|NA
CASSPSRGYNQPQHF
TGTGCCAGCAGCCCTAGCAGGGGTTATAATCAGCCCCAGCATTTT
>15|NA|TRBV29-1|TRBJ1-2|few
CSVARQGRPNYGYTF
TGCAGCGTTGCCCGCCAGGGCCGGCCTAACTATGGCTACACCTTC
>14|NA|TRBV11-2|TRBJ2-7|NA
CASSFHGGEYEQYF
TGTGCCAGCAGCTTTCATGGCGGGGAATACGAGCAGTACTTC
>15|NA|TRBV24-1|TRBJ2-6|NA
CATSDSRGGANVLTF
TGTGCCACCAGTGATAGCCGGGGAGGAGCCAACGTCCTGACTTTC
>15|NA|TRBV11-2|TRBJ1-1|NA
CASSLGYLENTEAFF
TGTGCCAGCAGCTTAGGGTATCTCGAGAACACTGAAGCTTTCTTT
>14|NA|TRBV28|TRBJ2-1|few
CASSFPRGERRQFF
TGTGCCAGCAGTTTCCCCAGGGGGGAGCGTAGGCAGTTCTTC
>14|NA|TRBV2|TRBJ2-1|few
CASSTRGAYNEQFF
TGTGCCAGCAGTACTAGGGGGGCCTACAATGAGCAGTTCTTC
>13|NA|TRBV30|TRBJ2-5|NA
CAWSRTYRETQYF
TGTGCCTGGAGTCGGACTTACAGAGAGACCCAGTACTTC
>15|TRBD2|TRBV20-1|TRBJ2-3|NA
CSARDAGGGSDTQYF
TGCAGTGCTAGGGATGCGGGGGGAGGGTCAGATACGCAGTATTTT
>15|NA|TRBV29-1|TRBJ2-5|NA
CSVYGFDIGQETQYF
TGCAGCGTTTATGGGTTCGACATCGGCCAAGAGACCCAGTACTTC
>12|NA|TRBV20-1|TRBJ2-5|NA
CSANSGQETQYF
TGCAGTGCCAACTCAGGGCAAGAGACCCAGTACTTC
>18|NA|TRBV7-6|TRBJ1-4|NA
CASSLSFRGARRDEKLFF
TGTGCCAGCAGCCTCTCCTTTCGGGGGGCGCGGAGGGATGAAAAACTGTTTTTT
>16|NA|TRBV20-1|TRBJ2-1|NA
CSARMWDSLSYNEQFF
TGCAGTGCTAGGATGTGGGACTCCCTCTCCTACAATGAGCAGTTCTTC
>12|TRBD1|TRBV13|TRBJ1-5|NA
CASSQGGPPQHF
TGTGCCAGCAGCCAAGGGGGCCCGCCCCAGCATTTT
>16|NA|TRBV6-6|TRBJ2-3|NA
CASRDQDPGGTDTQYF
TGTGCCAGCCGCGATCAGGACCCAGGGGGCACAGATACGCAGTATTTT
>16|TRBD1|TRBV5-1|TRBJ1-1|NA
CASLPRDRGLSDEAFF
TGCGCCAGCCTTCCTCGGGACAGGGGGCTTTCAGATGAAGCTTTCTTT
>14|NA|TRBV7-8|TRBJ2-1|NA
CASSGMGLYNEQFF
TGTGCCAGCAGCGGGATGGGGCTCTACAATGAGCAGTTCTTC
>14|NA|TRBV24-1|TRBJ2-3|NA
CATSDFAGSGTQYF
TGTGCCACCAGTGATTTCGCAGGATCAGGGACGCAGTATTTT
>16|TRBD2|TRBV10-3|TRBJ2-1|NA
CAIRETGTRANNEQFF
TGTGCCATCAGGGAGACTGGGACTAGAGCTAACAATGAGCAGTTCTTC
>16|NA|TRBV7-6|TRBJ2-1|NA
CASSTYSGTPDNEQFF
TGTGCCAGCAGCACATACTCCGGGACTCCAGACAATGAGCAGTTCTTC
>13|NA|TRBV14|TRBJ2-6|few
CASRPAGANVLTF
TGTGCCAGCAGGCCGGCTGGGGCCAACGTCCTGACTTTC
>14|TRBD1|TRBV20-1|TRBJ2-3|many
CSALRDRGSDTQYF
TGCAGTGCACTCCGGGACAGGGGGTCAGATACGCAGTATTTT
>16|NA|TRBV6-5|TRBJ2-7|many
CASSYEFGGGSYEQYF
TGTGCCAGCAGTTACGAGTTTGGGGGAGGTAGCTACGAGCAGTACTTC
>15|NA|TRBV2|TRBJ2-5|few
CASSVQGPRRETQYF
TGTGCCAGCAGTGTTCAGGGCCCAAGGCGGGAGACCCAGTACTTC
>13|NA|TRBV24-1|TRBJ1-1|NA
CATKKGTNTEAFF
TGTGCCACCAAAAAGGGAACGAACACTGAAGCTTTCTTT
>14|TRBD2|TRBV29-1|TRBJ2-3|NA
CSVDLAGATNTQYF
TGCAGCGTTGACTTAGCGGGAGCTACAAATACGCAGTATTTT
>11|TRBD2|TRBV20-1|TRBJ2-5|NA
CSLAGEETQYF
TGCAGCCTAGCGGGAGAGGAGACCCAGTACTTC
>14|NA|TRBV28|TRBJ1-2|NA
CASSFEVWGGRYTF
TGTGCCAGCAGTTTTGAGGTTTGGGGGGGGCGCTACACCTTC
>15|TRBD1|TRBV12-3/TRBV12-4|TRBJ2-7|many
CASSQLPGQADEQYF
TGTGCCAGCAGTCAGTTACCGGGACAGGCTGACGAGCAGTACTTC
>13|TRBD2|TRBV20-1|TRBJ2-5|NA
CSAPARTSGGQYF
TGCAGTGCCCCGGCCAGGACTAGCGGGGGCCAGTACTTC
>13|NA|TRBV7-8|TRBJ1-4|NA
CASNPDTNEKLFF
TGTGCCAGCAACCCTGACACAAATGAAAAACTGTTTTTT
>16|TRBD2|TRBV3-1|TRBJ2-3|few
CASSPGLAGALDTQYF
TGTGCCAGCAGCCCGGGACTAGCGGGAGCCTTAGATACGCAGTATTTT
>15|NA|TRBV7-2|TRBJ2-4|many
CASSLARLAKNIQYF
TGTGCCAGCAGCTTAGCGCGGCTAGCCAAAAACATTCAGTACTTC
>15|TRBD2|TRBV12-3/TRBV12-4|TRBJ2-7|once
CASTLGRLASYEQYF
TGTGCCAGCACCTTAGGGAGACTAGCGTCTTACGAGCAGTACTTC
>19|NA|TRBV6-2/TRBV6-3|TRBJ2-7|NA
CASTASRTGISGSNYEQYF
TGTGCCAGCACCGCTTCCCGGACAGGGATCAGCGGGAGTAATTACGAGCAGTACTTC
>14|NA|TRBV5-1|TRBJ2-7|NA
CASSLYGVSYEQYF
TGCGCCAGCAGCTTGTACGGGGTTTCCTACGAGCAGTACTTC
>15|TRBD1|TRBV28|TRBJ2-1|NA
CAISSTGAPQETQFF
TGTGCCATCTCATCCACAGGGGCCCCCCAAGAGACCCAGTTCTTC
>15|NA|TRBV5-1|TRBJ2-1|NA
CASSLADGGANEQFF
TGCGCCAGCAGCTTGGCGGACGGAGGGGCCAATGAGCAGTTCTTC
>13|NA|TRBV5-4|TRBJ1-1|NA
CASSATVDTEAFF
TGTGCCAGCAGCGCCACAGTAGACACTGAAGCTTTCTTT
>15|NA|TRBV7-8|TRBJ2-5|few
CASSLALLERETQYF
TGTGCCAGCAGCTTAGCGTTGTTGGAGCGGGAGACCCAGTACTTC
>11|NA|TRBV20-1|TRBJ2-7|many
CSAKGGYEQYF
TGCAGTGCTAAGGGAGGTTACGAGCAGTACTTC